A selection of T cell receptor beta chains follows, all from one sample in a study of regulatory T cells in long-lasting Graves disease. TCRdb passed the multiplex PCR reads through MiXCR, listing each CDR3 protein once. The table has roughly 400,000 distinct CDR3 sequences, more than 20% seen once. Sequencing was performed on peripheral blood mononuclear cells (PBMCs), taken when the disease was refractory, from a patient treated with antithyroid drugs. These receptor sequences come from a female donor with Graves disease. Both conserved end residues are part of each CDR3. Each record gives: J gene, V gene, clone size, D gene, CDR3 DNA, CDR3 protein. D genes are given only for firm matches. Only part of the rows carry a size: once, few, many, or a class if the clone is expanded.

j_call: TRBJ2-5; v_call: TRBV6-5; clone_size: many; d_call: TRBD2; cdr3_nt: TGTGCCAGCAGTTACAGGAGCGGGACGGGAGAGACCCAGTACTTC; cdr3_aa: CASSYRSGTGETQYF
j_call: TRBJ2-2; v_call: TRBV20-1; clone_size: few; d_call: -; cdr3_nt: TGCAGTGCTAGACCATCCTGGGCCGGGGAGCTGTTTTTT; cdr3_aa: CSARPSWAGELFF
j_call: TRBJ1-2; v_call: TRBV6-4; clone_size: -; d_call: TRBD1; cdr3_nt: TGTGCCAGCAGTTACGGGACAGCCCGGGGGTATGGCTACACCTTC; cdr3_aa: CASSYGTARGYGYTF
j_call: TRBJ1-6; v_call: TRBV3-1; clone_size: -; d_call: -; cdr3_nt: TGTGCCAGCCAAGAAGTTGTGGGGCTAAATCCACCCCTCCACTTT; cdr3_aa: CASQEVVGLNPPLHF
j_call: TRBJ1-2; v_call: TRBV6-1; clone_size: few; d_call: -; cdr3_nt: TGTGCCAGCAGTGAAATTACAAGAAATGGCTACGCCTTC; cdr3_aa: CASSEITRNGYAF
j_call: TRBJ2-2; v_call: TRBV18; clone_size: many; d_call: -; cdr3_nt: TGTGCCAGCTCACCACTCTCGAACACCGGGGAGCTGTTTTTT; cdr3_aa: CASSPLSNTGELFF
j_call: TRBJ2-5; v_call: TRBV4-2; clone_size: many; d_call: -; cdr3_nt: TGTGCCAGCAGCCAAGATGGGGGCGGACGAGAGACCCAGTACTTC; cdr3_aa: CASSQDGGGRETQYF
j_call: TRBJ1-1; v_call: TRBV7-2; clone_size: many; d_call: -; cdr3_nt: TGTGCCAGCAGAGCCCTGGGGGGGAACACTGAAGCTTTCTTT; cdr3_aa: CASRALGGNTEAFF
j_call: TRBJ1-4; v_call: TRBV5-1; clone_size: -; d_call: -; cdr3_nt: TGCGCCAGCAGGCCAGGACTCAGGGGAAGGGGTGAAAAACTGTTTTTT; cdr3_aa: CASRPGLRGRGEKLFF
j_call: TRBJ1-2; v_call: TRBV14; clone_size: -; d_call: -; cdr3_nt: TGTGCCAGCAGCCAAGATAGCCAGGGACGGTATGGCTACACCTTC; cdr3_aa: CASSQDSQGRYGYTF
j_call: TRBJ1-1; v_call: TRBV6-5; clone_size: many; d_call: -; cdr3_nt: TGTGCCAGCAGTTACTCTGTCCTGGGCAGCTTCCTCACTGAAGCTTTCTTT; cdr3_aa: CASSYSVLGSFLTEAFF
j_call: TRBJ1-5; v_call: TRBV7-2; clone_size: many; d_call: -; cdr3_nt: TGTGCCAGCAGCCCCCACAGGGCCAATCAGCCCCAGCATTTT; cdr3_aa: CASSPHRANQPQHF
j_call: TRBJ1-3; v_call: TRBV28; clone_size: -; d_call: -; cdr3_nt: TGTGCCAGCAGTTTCCGGGTCTCTGGAAACACCATATATTTT; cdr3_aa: CASSFRVSGNTIYF
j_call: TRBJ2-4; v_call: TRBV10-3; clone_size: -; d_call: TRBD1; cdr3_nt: TGTGCCATCAGTGACAGGGGGCTAAACATTCAGTACTTC; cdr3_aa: CAISDRGLNIQYF
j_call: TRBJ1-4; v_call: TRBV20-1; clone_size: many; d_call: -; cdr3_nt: TGCAGTGCTGGGGAGACGAATGAAAAACTGTTTTTT; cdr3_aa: CSAGETNEKLFF
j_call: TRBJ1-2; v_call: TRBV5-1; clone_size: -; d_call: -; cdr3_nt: TGCGCCAGCAGCTTGATCCCAGGCTATGGCTACACCTTC; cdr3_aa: CASSLIPGYGYTF
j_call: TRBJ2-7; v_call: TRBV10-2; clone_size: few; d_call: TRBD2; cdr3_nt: TGCGCCAGCAGTACCCTCGTGGGACTAGCGGGAGATGAGCAGTACTTC; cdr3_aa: CASSTLVGLAGDEQYF
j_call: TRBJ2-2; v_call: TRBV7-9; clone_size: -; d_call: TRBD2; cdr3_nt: TGTGCCAGCAGCTCCCAACCCGGGACTAGCGGATTATTGACCGGGGAGCTGTTTTTT; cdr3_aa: CASSSQPGTSGLLTGELFF
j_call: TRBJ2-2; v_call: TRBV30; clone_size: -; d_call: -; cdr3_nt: TGTGCCTGGGACGTTGGGCAGGGCAACACCGGGGAGCTGTTTTTT; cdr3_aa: CAWDVGQGNTGELFF
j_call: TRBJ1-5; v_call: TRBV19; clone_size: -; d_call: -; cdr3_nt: TGTGCCAGTAGTATCGATCAGGGTTACCAGCCCCAGCATTTT; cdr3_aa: CASSIDQGYQPQHF
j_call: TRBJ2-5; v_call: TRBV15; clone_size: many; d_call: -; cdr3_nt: TGTGCCACCAACGACGGACTTGGGGAAGAGACCCAGTACTTC; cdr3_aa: CATNDGLGEETQYF
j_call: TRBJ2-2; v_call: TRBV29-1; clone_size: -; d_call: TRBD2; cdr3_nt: TGCAGCGTTGAAGGGATAGGGCTAGCGGGAGGCACCGGGGAGCTGTTTTTT; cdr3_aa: CSVEGIGLAGGTGELFF
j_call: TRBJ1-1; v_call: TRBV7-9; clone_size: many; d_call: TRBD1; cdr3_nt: TGTGCCAGCAGCACCCTCGGGACAGGGGGCACTGAAGCTTTCTTT; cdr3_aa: CASSTLGTGGTEAFF
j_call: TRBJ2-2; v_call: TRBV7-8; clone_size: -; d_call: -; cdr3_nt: TGTGCCAGCAGCTCTGACGTAACCGGGGAGCTGTTTTTT; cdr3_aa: CASSSDVTGELFF
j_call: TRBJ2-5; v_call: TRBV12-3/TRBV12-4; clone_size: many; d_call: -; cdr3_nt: TGTGCCAGCAGTTTCGAACAAGAGACCCAGTACTTC; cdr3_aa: CASSFEQETQYF
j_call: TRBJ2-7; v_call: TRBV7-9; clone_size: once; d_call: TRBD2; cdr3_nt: TGTGCCAGCAGCGGTCGGGAGGCCTACGAGCAGTACTTC; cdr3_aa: CASSGREAYEQYF